This T cell receptor (beta chain) emerged from a study of Ad26.COV2.S vaccination and SARS-CoV-2 variants. The V end lost 0 bases, the J end lost 8 bases, and 5 bases lay between the germline ends. CDR3 length: 13 residues. Germline V gives CDR1 LNHNV, CDR2 YYDKDF (reference sequence). Clones were read by immunoSEQ multiplex PCR, and TCRdb kept only the in-frame ones, dropping some. The sample contains about 410,000 clones, around 85% of which appear only once. The treatment is: around 19 received Ad26.COV2.S at low or high dose, single or two shots; about 5 received placebo; per-sample allocation not given. Sample collection was performed on day 63 after the first vaccine or placebo injection.

The origin of this receptor is a person aged 18-65 years who received the Ad26.COV2.S COVID-19 vaccine or a placebo. This material consisted of peripheral blood, taken in a trial of Ad26.COV2.S vaccine versus placebo. The chain is built from TRBV15 and TRBJ1-6; D remains unclear. This CDR3 reads CATSREGYSPLHF. The DNA for the CDR3 is TGTGCCACCAGCAGAGAGGGCTATTCACCCCTCCACTTT.